This TCR beta chain was sequenced during a study of blood T cell repertoires in COVID-19. This CDR3 contains 18 residues. Trimming removed 3 bases from V and 3 bases from J, with 25 bases in between. CDR1 SGHRS and CDR2 YFSETQ come from the germline V gene. This clone showed up just once. Per the original data handling: Counts of nucleated cells, estimated from reference gene primer amplification, were obtained. Clones were read by immunoSEQ multiplex PCR, and TCRdb kept only the in-frame ones, dropping some. V and J calls and clone size follow that table, whereas D and trimming were derived from the DNA. The table records 200,000 to 250,000 clones, around 87% of them present only once.

The sequence was obtained from a woman in her fifties or sixties with COVID-19, enrolled during active disease. This rearrangement joins TRBV5-1 to TRBJ2-7; D might be TRBD2 (7 bases). Sequenced: peripheral blood. CDR3 residues: CASSSGGGGGRLNYEQYF. The CDR3 nucleotides are TGCGCCAGCAGCTCTGGTGGTGGCGGGGGCCGACTAAACTACGAGCAGTACTTC.